This T cell receptor (beta chain) was captured by sequencing in a study of beta chain features in type 1 diabetes. The overall study: The patients were much like the healthy donors in age, gender and cell yields.

The table lists this clone with many counts. What it recognizes is unknown. This CDR3 region has 15 residues. Losses at the gene ends were 2 bases for V and 0 bases for J; bases not matched to a gene: 4. The germline gives CDR1 ENHRY, CDR2 SYGVKD. Study observations and caveats: The naive, central memory and Treg TCRB repertoires looked more alike in patients than they did in healthy donors. Fewer junction insertions and more nucleotide deletions appeared in type 1 diabetes patients. Possible PCR preference for shorter templates applied equally to patients and controls.

The isolated RNA, all of it, was reverse transcribed, so expressed TCRB transcripts were what got sequenced. Using immunoSEQ multiplex PCR, the repertoire was profiled, and TCRdb retains in-frame clones only, with some absent. The repertoire holds 150,000 or so clones, just over 9% seen once, with approximately 0.68% in the top ten. The chain carries TRBV10-3 and TRBJ2-7; 7 nucleotides line up with TRBD1. Sequenced input: central memory CD4+ T cells from blood. The source is a man aged 18 to 29 in good health. CDR3 residues: CAISEGQDISYEQYF. CDR3 nucleotide sequence: TGTGCCATCAGTGAGGGACAGGATATCTCCTACGAGCAGTACTTC.